Following are 26 T cell receptor beta chains from one sample sequenced in a study of spatial heterogeneity in lung cancer. One entry per CDR3 protein, called by TCRdb with MiXCR from the 5' RACE reads. The table includes more than 25,000 distinct CDR3 sequences, 7% to 7.5% detected once. As to time point: sample taken at primary tumor resection. Study-wide findings and caveats: Within tumors, counts of expanded alpha and beta TCRs tracked tumor mutation counts.

These receptors lack a known antigen. Material: lung tumor tissue, obtained at surgery. The receptors here all came from a male donor with early-stage non-small cell lung cancer.

This chain links TRBV28 with TRBJ2-2, with 11 bases matching TRBD2. This CDR3 region has 14 residues. Trimming cost V 2 bases and J 7 bases; bases outside gene matches: 0. Germline V gene data show CDR1 as MDHEN and CDR2 as SYDVKM. The CDR3 is CASSLGLAGGELFF. CDR3 in DNA: TGTGCCAGCAGTTTAGGACTAGCGGGCGGGGAGCTGTTTTTT. Drawing the rest from reference TRBV28 and TRBJ2-2, the complete variable domain is DVKVTQSSRYLVKRTGEKVFLECVQDMDHENMFWYRQDPGLGLRLIYFSYDVKMKEKGDIPEGYSVSREKKERFSLILESASTNQTSMYLCASSLGLAGGELFFGEGSRLTVL.

This chain links TRBV5-1 with TRBJ2-5; D unclear. V lost 1 base and J lost 4, with 11 bases in between. This CDR3 region has 14 residues. From germline, CDR1 is SGHRS and CDR2 YFSETQ. In DNA, the CDR3 is TGCGCCAGCAGCTTGATTCAGCTGGGAGAGACCCAGTACTTC. Its protein is CASSLIQLGETQYF.

In its sample, this clonotype was seen a few times. V gene TRBV20-1 combines with J gene TRBJ2-1; D could derive from TRBD1 or TRBD2 (6 bases each). The V end lost 0 bases, the J end lost 4 bases, and 16 bases lay between the germline ends. Germline V gene data show CDR1 as DFQATT and CDR2 as SNEGSKA (reference sequence). CDR3 length: 16 amino acids. CDR3 bases: TGCAGTGCTAGAGATCTGGGCAGGGGAGGTTACAATGAGCAGTTCTTC. Translated, it gives CSARDLGRGGYNEQFF.

This clonotype was counted only a few times. The chain uses TRBV29-1 and TRBJ2-1; D is undetermined. This CDR3 contains 13 residues. V lost 7 bases to trimming and J lost 5 bases, with 15 bases between them. Germline V gene data show CDR1 as SQVTM and CDR2 as ANQGSEA. The CDR3, as DNA: TGCAGCGGCTCTTGGTATCGGCACAATGAGCAGTTCTTC. It encodes CSGSWYRHNEQFF.

The chain uses TRBV11-2 and TRBJ2-1; weak D call: TRBD1 (5 bases). The V gene lost 2 bases and the J gene lost 5 bases, with 19 bases spanning the gap. The CDR3 is 17 amino acids. CDR1 and CDR2 from the germline V gene are SGHAT and FQNNGV. The DNA for the CDR3 is TGTGCCAGCAGCTTATTCATGGAACACAGGATCAACAATGAGCAGTTCTTC. Amino acid sequence: CASSLFMEHRINNEQFF. The variable domain in full, completed from reference TRBV11-2 and TRBJ2-1, reads EAGVAQSPRYKIIEKRQSVAFWCNPISGHATLYWYQQILGQGPKLLIQFQNNGVVDDSQLPKDRFSAERLKGVDSTLKIQPAKLEDSAVYLCASSLFMEHRINNEQFFGPGTRLTVL.

This clonotype was counted at least ten times. V gene TRBV11-1 combines with J gene TRBJ1-1; no clear D. The CDR3 covers 13 residues. V lost 1 base and J 4 bases, leaving 7 bases between the germline ends. Germline CDR1 is SGHAT and CDR2 is FQDESV (reference sequence). In DNA, the CDR3 is TGTGCCAGCAGCTTAGGGGAACGCACTGAAGCTTTCTTT. Translating gives CASSLGERTEAFF.

This clonotype showed up many times. V and J are TRBV6-1 and TRBJ2-7, with TRBD1 matching 9 bases. Germline V lookup: CDR1 MNHNS, CDR2 SASEGT. There are 15 residues in the CDR3. Trimming cost V 6 bases and J 6 bases; bases outside gene matches: 12. This chain's CDR3 is CASSHPGTGSLEQYF. The CDR3 nucleotides read TGTGCCAGCAGCCACCCCGGGACAGGGTCACTCGAGCAGTACTTC.

This clonotype was observed at least ten times. The chain combines TRBV25-1 with TRBJ1-2; D is ambiguous. The ends were cut back, 0 bases at V and 6 bases at J, with 17 bases in the middle. Per the germline V gene, CDR1 is MGHDK and CDR2 is SYGVNS. The CDR3 loop spans 16 amino acids. The CDR3 region has the DNA TGTGCCAGCAGTGAATATACGGGAGAATTTAAGGATGGCTACACCTTC. Its translation is CASSEYTGEFKDGYTF.

This clonotype was detected many times. V gene TRBV15 combines with J gene TRBJ2-5, with D possibly being TRBD1 or TRBD2 (5 bases each). Trimming cost V 0 bases and J 5 bases, with 25 bases left between them. The CDR3 has 19 amino acids. In germline, CDR1 is LNHNV, CDR2 YYDKDF (reference sequence). This chain's CDR3 is CATSRDVAYSSMGVETQYF. The CDR3 DNA is TGTGCCACCAGCAGAGACGTAGCGTATTCGAGCATGGGGGTCGAGACCCAGTACTTC.

This clonotype was seen many times. The chain employs TRBV6-2 or TRBV6-3 and TRBJ2-3; the D gene is possibly TRBD2 (6 bases). The CDR3 has 14 residues. The V gene lost 5 bases and the J gene lost 0 bases, with 9 bases spanning the gap. Germline V gene lookup returns CDR1 MNHEY and CDR2 SVGEGT. The CDR3 protein is CASSTGTSTDTQYF. The CDR3 DNA follows: TGTGCCAGCAGTACTGGGACTAGCACAGATACGCAGTATTTT.

V is TRBV7-9 and J is TRBJ1-4; D call uncertain. The V gene's germline CDR1 is SEHNR and CDR2 FQNEAQ (reference sequence). The CDR3 totals 14 residues. V was clipped by 1 base and J by 6 bases, with 9 bases between them. This CDR3 is CASSLGQSHEKLFF. The CDR3 region has the DNA TGTGCCAGCAGCTTAGGCCAATCCCATGAAAAACTGTTTTTT.

There are a few counts of this clonotype. The rearrangement uses TRBV28 and TRBJ1-2; D is undetermined. There are 14 residues in the CDR3. Germline values: CDR1 MDHEN, CDR2 SYDVKM. V was pared by 8 bases and J by 3 bases, with 16 bases between. CDR3 in amino acids: CASVERGGHYGYTF. DNA for the CDR3: TGTGCCAGCGTGGAGCGGGGTGGGCACTATGGCTACACCTTC.

This clonotype came up many times. The chain recombines TRBV28 with TRBJ1-4; D gene uncertain. CDR1 MDHEN and CDR2 SYDVKM come from the germline V gene. The CDR3 loop spans 14 amino acids. Trimming removed 1 base at V and 2 bases at J, with 5 bases between. The CDR3 DNA is TGTGCCAGCAGTTTATCGCAGACTAATGAAAAACTGTTTTTT. This encodes CASSLSQTNEKLFF.

This clonotype was counted only a few times. The rearrangement joins TRBV29-1 to TRBJ2-7; the D is unclear. Trimming removed 6 bases at V and 7 bases at J, with 22 bases between. The CDR3 spans 14 residues. CDR1 is SQVTM, CDR2 ANQGSEA, per germline. CDR3: CSVAMGDGAWEQYF. The CDR3 nucleotides read TGCAGCGTCGCAATGGGCGACGGCGCTTGGGAGCAGTACTTC.

This clonotype was seen a few times. The V gene is TRBV2, the J gene TRBJ2-5, with D unresolved. This CDR3 has 14 amino acids. V was clipped by 6 bases and J by 9 bases, with 20 bases between them. CDR1 is SNHLY and CDR2 is FYNNEI in the germline V gene. This CDR3 reads CASRGTHSAGSQYF. The CDR3 region has the DNA TGTGCCAGCAGGGGTACCCACAGTGCCGGGTCCCAGTACTTC.

This rearrangement joins TRBV11-2 to TRBJ2-7; 11 nucleotides agree with TRBD2. Germline values: CDR1 SGHAT, CDR2 FQNNGV. The CDR3 totals 18 residues. V was pared by 2 bases and J by 7 bases, with 16 bases of the junction left unmatched. The CDR3 loop reads CASSLSLSGGAVFLEQYF. In DNA, the CDR3 is TGTGCCAGCAGCTTAAGCCTTAGCGGGGGGGCCGTCTTTTTGGAGCAGTACTTC.

In this sample, this clonotype turned up many times. The CDR3, as DNA: TGCAGTGCTAGGGATCAGGCAGAGAAAGCTTTCTTT. It specifies CSARDQAEKAFF. The rearrangement links TRBV20-1 to TRBJ1-1; no clear D gene. Per the germline V gene, CDR1 is DFQATT and CDR2 is SNEGSKA (reference sequence). V lost 3 bases and J lost 9, with 14 bases in between. The CDR3 covers 12 residues.

There are a few counts of this clonotype. The chain uses TRBV6-6 and TRBJ2-7; D possibly matches TRBD1 or TRBD2 (6 bases each). The CDR3 consists of 16 residues. Germline-derived CDR1 and CDR2 are MNHNY and SVGAGI (reference sequence). The V and J ends lost 5 bases and 0 bases respectively, with 17 bases between them. The CDR3: CASSPRGVRASYEQYF. The CDR3 DNA sequence: TGTGCCAGCAGTCCAAGGGGGGTTCGGGCCTCCTACGAGCAGTACTTC.

This clonotype was detected a few times. The V and J genes are TRBV5-1 and TRBJ1-5; a possible D gene is TRBD1 (6 bases). The CDR3 consists of 16 residues. V was shortened by 2 bases and J by 5 bases, with 17 bases between the two germline ends. Germline CDR1 and CDR2: SGHRS and YFSETQ. CDR3 in amino acids: CASSFRGGGRDQPQHF. Written as DNA, the CDR3 is TGCGCCAGCAGCTTCCGGGGAGGGGGTAGAGATCAGCCCCAGCATTTT. The whole variable domain, remainder taken from reference TRBV5-1 and TRBJ1-5, is KAGVTQTPRYLIKTRGQQVTLSCSPISGHRSVSWYQQTPGQGLQFLFEYFSETQRNKGNFPGRFSGRQFSNSRSEMNVSTLELGDSALYLCASSFRGGGRDQPQHFGDGTRLSIL.

This clonotype was seen many times. The chain couples TRBV5-6 to TRBJ1-4; D ambiguous. The V gene lost 1 base and the J gene lost 11 bases, with 12 bases spanning the gap. Germline V lookup: CDR1 SGHDT, CDR2 YYEEEE. The CDR3 spans 13 residues. The CDR3 sequence: CASSLNRWEKLFF. The CDR3 bases are TGTGCCAGCAGCTTGAACCGATGGGAGAAACTGTTTTTT.

At least ten counts were recorded for this clonotype. The chain carries TRBV27 and TRBJ2-6, with D maybe TRBD1 (6 bases). The CDR3 is 15 residues long. Trimming took off 6 bases at V and 1 base at J, with 10 bases between the two ends. The germline CDR1 and CDR2 sequences are MNHEY and SMNVEV (reference sequence). CDR3 DNA: TGTGCCAGCAGAACAAGGGGGTCTGGGGCCAACGTCCTGACTTTC. It encodes CASRTRGSGANVLTF. The complete variable domain, with remaining parts taken from reference TRBV27 and TRBJ2-6, reads EAQVTQNPRYLITVTGKKLTVTCSQNMNHEYMSWYRQDPGLGLRQIYYSMNVEVTDKGDVPEGYKVSRKEKRNFPLILESPSPNQTSLYFCASRTRGSGANVLTFGAGSRLTVL.

This clonotype has at least ten counts. The CDR3 DNA sequence: TGTGCCAGCAGTCCAACCCGACAGGGGAACACTGAAGCTTTCTTT. This encodes CASSPTRQGNTEAFF. The chain carries TRBV28 and TRBJ1-1; 7 bases line up with TRBD1. The germline CDR1 and CDR2 sequences are MDHEN and SYDVKM. The trim removed 5 bases at V and 1 base at J, leaving 7 bases unmatched. CDR3 size: 15 residues. Full variable domain (outside the CDR3, taken from reference TRBV28 and TRBJ1-1): DVKVTQSSRYLVKRTGEKVFLECVQDMDHENMFWYRQDPGLGLRLIYFSYDVKMKEKGDIPEGYSVSREKKERFSLILESASTNQTSMYLCASSPTRQGNTEAFFGQGTRLTVV.

The rearrangement joins TRBV10-1 to TRBJ2-3; D ambiguous. Germline CDR1 and CDR2: WNHNN and SYGVQD (reference sequence). V dropped 5 bases and J dropped 0 bases, with 15 bases sitting between them. The CDR3 contains 16 residues. In nucleotides, the CDR3 is TGCGCCAGCAGTAAGGGCAGTTTGATTAGCACAGATACGCAGTATTTT. Encoded protein: CASSKGSLISTDTQYF.

This chain uses TRBV29-1 with TRBJ2-1; 7 nucleotides agree with TRBD1. The V segment lost 7 bases and the J segment 4 bases; nucleotides outside the gene matches: 7. This CDR3 has 13 residues. Germline V gene data show CDR1 as SQVTM and CDR2 as ANQGSEA. CDR3 protein: CSASDRTYNEQFF. DNA for the CDR3: TGCAGCGCCTCGGACAGGACATACAATGAGCAGTTCTTC.

This clonotype came up many times. This chain joins TRBV28 and TRBJ2-3; 10 bases line up with TRBD2. Germline V gives CDR1 MDHEN, CDR2 SYDVKM. This CDR3 is 16 amino acids long. The ends lost 5 bases at V and 2 bases at J; junction bases unmatched: 7. CDR3 DNA: TGTGCCAGCAGTCCTATAGCGGGGGGCTACACAGATACGCAGTATTTT. It yields the protein CASSPIAGGYTDTQYF.

The table lists this clonotype with many counts. The rearrangement links TRBV7-2 to TRBJ2-1, with 12 positions matching TRBD2. Germline CDR1 reads SGHTA; CDR2 reads FQGNSA. This CDR3 has 14 residues. V was pared by 7 bases and J by 7 bases, with 5 bases of the junction left unmatched. CDR3: CASMGLAGPNEQFF. As DNA, the CDR3 is TGTGCCAGCATGGGACTAGCGGGCCCAAATGAGCAGTTCTTC.